Listed here are 26 T cell receptor beta chains from one sample, sequenced in a study of T-cell reconstitution after alpha-beta-depleted transplantation in children. Study-level results: Among T cells one year after transplant, newly produced cells accounted for most counts and diversity.

These receptors are not linked to any known antigen. Preparation of the TCRbeta library was carried out with unique molecular identifiers. A single record per CDR3 protein comes from TCRdb applying MiXCR to the PCR reads. The sample has about 300,000 distinct CDR3 sequences, roughly 8.2% seen once. The sequences come from peripheral blood, collected 360 days after TCRalphabeta/CD19-depleted stem cell transplant. The receptor set was obtained from a female patient between 2 and 15 years old who had a stem cell transplant for Fanconi anemia, so the T cells may come from the graft donor.

This clonotype was counted at least ten times. The chain has TRBV6-1 and TRBJ2-3, with 8 bases identical to TRBD1. This CDR3 has 14 residues. The J segment lost 5 bases and the V segment lost 6 bases, leaving 7 bases of the junction unmatched. Germline CDR1 reads MNHNS; CDR2 reads SASEGT. CDR3 nucleotide sequence: TGTGCCAGCAGGGAGCAGGGGGCAGGAGATACGCAGTATTTT. Protein sequence: CASREQGAGDTQYF.

The chain is built from TRBV3-1 and TRBJ2-5, with 13 positions matching TRBD2. The ends lost 2 bases at V and 2 bases at J; junction bases unmatched: 2. Germline CDR1 is LGHDT and CDR2 is YNNKEL (reference sequence). This CDR3 is built from 16 residues. The DNA for the CDR3 is TGTGCCAGCAGCCAAAGACTAGCGGGAGGTCAAGAGACCCAGTACTTC. As protein: CASSQRLAGGQETQYF.

This clonotype was found many times. The chain links TRBV20-1 to TRBJ2-3; TRBD2 is a possible D gene (6 bases). Per the germline V gene, CDR1 is DFQATT and CDR2 is SNEGSKA (reference sequence). With 6 bases removed from V and 0 bases from J, the gap between germline ends came to 10 bases. The CDR3 consists of 13 residues. CDR3 loop: CSASGTSTDTQYF. CDR3 in DNA: TGCAGTGCCTCCGGGACTAGCACAGATACGCAGTATTTT.

This clonotype was seen a few times. This chain joins TRBV7-2 and TRBJ2-7; 12 positions match TRBD2. The J segment lost 6 bases and the V segment lost 3 bases, leaving 12 bases of the junction unmatched. This CDR3 spans 17 amino acids. The germline V gene encodes CDR1 SGHTA and CDR2 FQGNSA. This CDR3 reads CASSFRLAGAIIGEQYF. The DNA for the CDR3 is TGTGCCAGCAGCTTCCGACTAGCGGGGGCCATTATTGGCGAGCAGTACTTC.

This clonotype has more than one count but fewer than ten. This sequence joins TRBV23-1 and TRBJ1-5, with D hard to call. TRBV23-1 is known as an ORF, though its function is uncertain. Trimming removed 6 bases at V and 1 base at J, with 16 bases between. The CDR3 consists of 16 residues. The CDR3 sequence is CASRPIEPPSNQPQHF. DNA of the CDR3: TGCGCCAGCAGACCCATAGAACCCCCGAGCAATCAGCCCCAGCATTTT.

This clonotype was seen at least ten times. In DNA, the CDR3 is TGTGCCAGCAGCAAAGGGGGGGGGCCCGGTGAGCAGTTCTTC. This gives the protein CASSKGGGPGEQFF. This chain connects TRBV21-1 to TRBJ2-1; the table names TRBD1, a call not compared with the DNA. TRBV21-1 is assigned pseudogene status. This CDR3 has 14 amino acids.

This clonotype occurred many times. The rearrangement joins TRBV12-3 or TRBV12-4 to TRBJ2-3, with 8 bases lining up with TRBD2. The CDR3 runs 15 residues. Trimming removed 3 bases from V and 5 bases from J; junction bases left unmatched: 7. CDR3: CASSLGRGGIDTQYF. CDR3 coding DNA: TGTGCCAGCAGTTTGGGTCGGGGGGGAATAGATACGCAGTATTTT.

This chain links TRBV6-1 with TRBJ2-1; tentatively, D is TRBD2 (5 bases). Deletions cut 0 bases from V and 15 bases from J, with 15 bases between. This CDR3 is 13 amino acids long. The germline V gene encodes CDR1 MNHNS and CDR2 SASEGT. The CDR3 protein is CASSEARERLGFF. The CDR3 DNA sequence: TGTGCCAGCAGTGAAGCGCGTGAGCGGCTGGGGTTCTTC.

This clonotype was observed a few times. The V call is TRBV20-1, the J call TRBJ1-2, with D unclear. Trimming took off 0 bases at V and 4 bases at J, with 9 bases between the two ends. This CDR3 has 13 residues. Germline values: CDR1 DFQATT, CDR2 SNEGSKA (reference sequence). CDR3 residues: CSARDRGFYGYTF. Here the CDR3 DNA reads TGCAGTGCTAGAGATCGAGGGTTCTATGGCTACACCTTC.

This clonotype was recorded once. The chain recombines TRBV7-9 with TRBJ1-1; 8 bases are a match to TRBD1. Losses at the gene ends were 6 bases for V and 6 bases for J; bases not matched to a gene: 9. Germline V gene lookup returns CDR1 SEHNR and CDR2 FQNEAQ (reference sequence). The CDR3 is made up of 14 amino acids. The CDR3 DNA reads as TGTGCCAGCAGACCTAGACAGGGGAGCCCTGAAGCTTTCTTT. This encodes CASRPRQGSPEAFF. The entire variable domain, with the rest obtained from reference TRBV7-9 and TRBJ1-1, is as follows: DTGVSQNPRHKITKRGQNVTFRCDPISEHNRLYWYRQTLGQGPEFLTYFQNEAQLEKSRLLSDRFSAERPKGSFSTLEIQRTEQGDSAMYLCASRPRQGSPEAFFGQGTRLTVV.

Notes on this clonotype: This may arise from a read error, as a much more abundant clone is one base away. A read error is likely, as this CDR3 ends without the conserved phenylalanine or tryptophan. The rearrangement joins TRBV6-5 to TRBJ1-5; 7 nucleotides line up with TRBD1. CDR1 MNHEY and CDR2 SVGAGI come from the germline V gene. V lost 9 bases, J lost 7 bases, and 6 bases stayed unmatched. The CDR3 is 12 amino acids. CDR3 bases: TGTGCCAGTCAGACAGGGACCCAGCCCCAGCATTGT. It yields the protein CASQTGTQPQHC.

This clonotype was counted only a few times. This rearrangement joins TRBV6-5 to TRBJ2-3; no definite D call. V was clipped by 0 bases and J by 1 base, with 14 bases between them. Germline CDR1 is MNHEY and CDR2 is SVGAGI. The CDR3 contains 17 residues. Written as DNA, the CDR3 is TGTGCCAGCAGTTACTCGTGGTCCAAGGACGGCACAGATACGCAGTATTTT. It translates to CASSYSWSKDGTDTQYF.

This clonotype was counted ten times or more. V is TRBV12-3 or TRBV12-4 and J is TRBJ1-1; TRBD1 might be the D (5 bases). V lost 6 bases to trimming and J lost 1 base, with 15 bases between them. This CDR3 has 15 amino acids. The chain's CDR3 is CASRSGWGRNTEAFF. The CDR3 bases are TGTGCCAGCAGATCCGGGTGGGGGAGGAACACTGAAGCTTTCTTT.

This clonotype was observed a few times. The CDR3 nucleotides are TGTGCCAGCAGGGAGACTAACAGCTACGAGCAGTACGTC. It translates to CASRETNSYEQYV. The chain carries TRBV28 and TRBJ2-7, with D possibly TRBD2 on 5 matching bases. Germline CDR1 and CDR2: MDHEN and SYDVKM. CDR3 length: 13 amino acids. Trimming cost V 6 bases and J 3 bases, with 12 bases left between them.

This clonotype was seen a few times. The chain joins TRBV5-1 to TRBJ2-1, with 8 bases aligning to TRBD1. With 4 bases clipped from V and 7 bases from J, the junction kept 10 bases outside the gene matches. Germline loops: CDR1 SGHRS, CDR2 YFSETQ. The CDR3 is 15 residues long. CDR3: CASSKGQGAPNEQFF. The CDR3 nucleotides read TGCGCCAGCAGCAAAGGGCAGGGGGCTCCTAATGAGCAGTTCTTC. The whole variable domain, filled in from reference TRBV5-1 and TRBJ2-1, reads KAGVTQTPRYLIKTRGQQVTLSCSPISGHRSVSWYQQTPGQGLQFLFEYFSETQRNKGNFPGRFSGRQFSNSRSEMNVSTLELGDSALYLCASSKGQGAPNEQFFGPGTRLTVL.

Many counts were recorded for this clonotype. The chain carries TRBV29-1 and TRBJ2-1; unclear D gene. Germline loops: CDR1 SQVTM, CDR2 ANQGSEA. CDR3 size: 13 residues. The V end was cut by 2 bases, the J end by 2 bases, with 7 bases between. The CDR3 here is CSVESTAYNEQFF. CDR3 in DNA: TGCAGCGTTGAATCTACAGCCTACAATGAGCAGTTCTTC.

This clonotype was counted at least ten times. J is TRBJ2-5 and V is TRBV20-1, with D possibly being TRBD2 (5 bases). CDR3 length: 15 amino acids. Trimming left V 0 bases short and J 5 bases short, with 16 bases between. The germline CDR1 and CDR2 sequences are DFQATT and SNEGSKA (reference sequence). The CDR3 is CSARDGVATHETQYF. The CDR3 DNA sequence: TGCAGTGCTAGAGATGGGGTAGCGACTCACGAGACCCAGTACTTC.

This clonotype was seen many times. The V and J genes are TRBV2 and TRBJ2-5; TRBD1 might be the D (6 bases). CDR1 and CDR2 (germline): SNHLY, FYNNEI. V lost 10 bases, J lost 2 bases, and 17 bases lay in between. The CDR3 is 14 amino acids. DNA for the CDR3: TGTGCCACCTTAGACAGGACAATACAAGAGACCCAGTACTTC. It codes for CATLDRTIQETQYF.

This clonotype was picked up many times. The chain couples TRBV9 to TRBJ2-2; D not resolved. This CDR3 has 15 residues. V shed 0 bases and J shed 0 bases, with 6 bases lying between them. The V gene's germline CDR1 is SGDLS and CDR2 YYNGEE. This CDR3 reads CASSVAESNTGELFF. DNA for the CDR3: TGTGCCAGCAGCGTAGCGGAGTCGAACACCGGGGAGCTGTTTTTT.

This clonotype has at least ten counts. V and J are TRBV10-3 and TRBJ2-2, with a weak D call TRBD2 (6 bases). The V end lost 8 bases, the J end lost 0 bases, and 13 bases lay between the germline ends. Germline lookup yields CDR1 ENHRY and CDR2 SYGVKD. The CDR3 runs 15 residues. CDR3 in DNA: TGTGCCATCGGGAGGACTGTCTCGAACACCGGGGAGCTGTTTTTT. Translation gives CAIGRTVSNTGELFF.

This clonotype was counted only a few times. The V gene is TRBV5-1, the J gene TRBJ1-1, with D possibly matching TRBD1 (5 bases). Trimming took off 6 bases at V and 5 bases at J, with 14 bases between the two ends. Germline lookup yields CDR1 SGHRS and CDR2 YFSETQ. This CDR3 has 13 residues. The CDR3: CASTFEGSTEAFF. DNA of the CDR3: TGCGCCAGCACCTTCGAGGGGTCGACTGAAGCTTTCTTT.

The sample holds many counts of this clonotype. The CDR3 DNA reads TGCAGCGTTGTGGGAGCTCCAGATTACGAGCAGTACTTC. Translation: CSVVGAPDYEQYF. This rearrangement joins TRBV29-1 to TRBJ2-7; D might be TRBD2 (5 bases). Trimming left V 4 bases short and J 4 bases short, with 14 bases between. This CDR3 is built from 13 residues. Germline CDR1 reads SQVTM; CDR2 reads ANQGSEA.

At least ten counts were recorded for this clonotype. The V gene is TRBV12-3 or TRBV12-4, the J gene TRBJ1-2; 7 bases are shared with TRBD1. Germline trimming cut 5 bases from V and 5 bases from J; bases unmatched to any gene: 5. The length of the CDR3 is 13 residues. As DNA, the CDR3 is TGTGCCAGCAGTGAGGGGGCGCGGTATGGCTACACCTTC. It encodes CASSEGARYGYTF.

This clonotype was counted between two and nine times. V is TRBV12-3 or TRBV12-4 and J is TRBJ2-3; 8 bases line up with TRBD1. The CDR3 has 16 amino acids. Trimming removed 7 bases from V and 1 base from J; junction bases left unmatched: 10. The CDR3 DNA follows: TGTGCCAGCAAGCTGACAGGGGTGAAGCGCACAGATACGCAGTATTTT. Its protein is CASKLTGVKRTDTQYF.

This clonotype has more than one count but fewer than ten. The chain is built from TRBV20-1 and TRBJ2-5; D is possibly TRBD1 (5 bases). CDR3 size: 12 residues. Trimming removed 5 bases at V and 2 bases at J, with 9 bases between. CDR1 is DFQATT and CDR2 is SNEGSKA in the germline V gene (reference sequence). The CDR3 DNA follows: TGCAGTGCTTTCGACAGACAAGAGACCCAGTACTTC. As protein: CSAFDRQETQYF.

J is TRBJ2-1 and V is TRBV3-1; TRBD2 aligns across 11 bases. Germline lookup yields CDR1 LGHDT and CDR2 YNNKEL (reference sequence). The length of the CDR3 is 16 residues. Trimming cost V 11 bases and J 4 bases; bases outside gene matches: 13. The CDR3 bases are TGTGCCTCCTGCCAGGAGACTAGCGGGGTTTACAATGAGCAGTTCTTC. Encoded protein: CASCQETSGVYNEQFF.